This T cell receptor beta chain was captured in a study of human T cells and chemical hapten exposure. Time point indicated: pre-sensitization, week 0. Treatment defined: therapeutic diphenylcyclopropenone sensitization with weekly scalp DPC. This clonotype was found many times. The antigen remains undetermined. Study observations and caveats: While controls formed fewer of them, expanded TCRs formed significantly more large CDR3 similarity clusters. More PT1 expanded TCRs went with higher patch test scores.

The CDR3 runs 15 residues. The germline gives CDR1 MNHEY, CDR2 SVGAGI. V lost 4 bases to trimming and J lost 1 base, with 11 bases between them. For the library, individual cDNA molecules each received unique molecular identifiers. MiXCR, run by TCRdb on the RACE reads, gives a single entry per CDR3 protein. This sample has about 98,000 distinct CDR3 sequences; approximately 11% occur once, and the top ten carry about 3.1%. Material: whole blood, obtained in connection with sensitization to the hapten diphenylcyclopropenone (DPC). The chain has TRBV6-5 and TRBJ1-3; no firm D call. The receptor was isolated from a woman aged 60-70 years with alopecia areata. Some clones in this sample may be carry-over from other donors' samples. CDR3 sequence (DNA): TGTGCCAGCAGTTTGGGCCGGAGGTCTGGAAACACCATATATTTT. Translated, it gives CASSLGRRSGNTIYF.